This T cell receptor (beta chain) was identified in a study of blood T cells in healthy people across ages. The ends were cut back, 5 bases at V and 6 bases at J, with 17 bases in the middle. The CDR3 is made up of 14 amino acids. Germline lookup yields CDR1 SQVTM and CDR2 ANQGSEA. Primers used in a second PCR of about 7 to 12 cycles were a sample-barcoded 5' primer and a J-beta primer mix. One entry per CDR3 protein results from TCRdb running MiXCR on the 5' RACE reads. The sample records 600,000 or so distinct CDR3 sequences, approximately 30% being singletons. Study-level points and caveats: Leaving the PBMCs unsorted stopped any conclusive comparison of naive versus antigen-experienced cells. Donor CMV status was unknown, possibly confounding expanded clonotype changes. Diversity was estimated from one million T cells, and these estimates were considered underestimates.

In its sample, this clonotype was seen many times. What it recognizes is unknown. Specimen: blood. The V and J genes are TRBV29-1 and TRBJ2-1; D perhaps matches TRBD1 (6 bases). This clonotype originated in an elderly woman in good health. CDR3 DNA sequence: TGCAGCGTTACAGGGCGAGGGGTCATCAATGAGCAGTTCTTC. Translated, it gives CSVTGRGVINEQFF.